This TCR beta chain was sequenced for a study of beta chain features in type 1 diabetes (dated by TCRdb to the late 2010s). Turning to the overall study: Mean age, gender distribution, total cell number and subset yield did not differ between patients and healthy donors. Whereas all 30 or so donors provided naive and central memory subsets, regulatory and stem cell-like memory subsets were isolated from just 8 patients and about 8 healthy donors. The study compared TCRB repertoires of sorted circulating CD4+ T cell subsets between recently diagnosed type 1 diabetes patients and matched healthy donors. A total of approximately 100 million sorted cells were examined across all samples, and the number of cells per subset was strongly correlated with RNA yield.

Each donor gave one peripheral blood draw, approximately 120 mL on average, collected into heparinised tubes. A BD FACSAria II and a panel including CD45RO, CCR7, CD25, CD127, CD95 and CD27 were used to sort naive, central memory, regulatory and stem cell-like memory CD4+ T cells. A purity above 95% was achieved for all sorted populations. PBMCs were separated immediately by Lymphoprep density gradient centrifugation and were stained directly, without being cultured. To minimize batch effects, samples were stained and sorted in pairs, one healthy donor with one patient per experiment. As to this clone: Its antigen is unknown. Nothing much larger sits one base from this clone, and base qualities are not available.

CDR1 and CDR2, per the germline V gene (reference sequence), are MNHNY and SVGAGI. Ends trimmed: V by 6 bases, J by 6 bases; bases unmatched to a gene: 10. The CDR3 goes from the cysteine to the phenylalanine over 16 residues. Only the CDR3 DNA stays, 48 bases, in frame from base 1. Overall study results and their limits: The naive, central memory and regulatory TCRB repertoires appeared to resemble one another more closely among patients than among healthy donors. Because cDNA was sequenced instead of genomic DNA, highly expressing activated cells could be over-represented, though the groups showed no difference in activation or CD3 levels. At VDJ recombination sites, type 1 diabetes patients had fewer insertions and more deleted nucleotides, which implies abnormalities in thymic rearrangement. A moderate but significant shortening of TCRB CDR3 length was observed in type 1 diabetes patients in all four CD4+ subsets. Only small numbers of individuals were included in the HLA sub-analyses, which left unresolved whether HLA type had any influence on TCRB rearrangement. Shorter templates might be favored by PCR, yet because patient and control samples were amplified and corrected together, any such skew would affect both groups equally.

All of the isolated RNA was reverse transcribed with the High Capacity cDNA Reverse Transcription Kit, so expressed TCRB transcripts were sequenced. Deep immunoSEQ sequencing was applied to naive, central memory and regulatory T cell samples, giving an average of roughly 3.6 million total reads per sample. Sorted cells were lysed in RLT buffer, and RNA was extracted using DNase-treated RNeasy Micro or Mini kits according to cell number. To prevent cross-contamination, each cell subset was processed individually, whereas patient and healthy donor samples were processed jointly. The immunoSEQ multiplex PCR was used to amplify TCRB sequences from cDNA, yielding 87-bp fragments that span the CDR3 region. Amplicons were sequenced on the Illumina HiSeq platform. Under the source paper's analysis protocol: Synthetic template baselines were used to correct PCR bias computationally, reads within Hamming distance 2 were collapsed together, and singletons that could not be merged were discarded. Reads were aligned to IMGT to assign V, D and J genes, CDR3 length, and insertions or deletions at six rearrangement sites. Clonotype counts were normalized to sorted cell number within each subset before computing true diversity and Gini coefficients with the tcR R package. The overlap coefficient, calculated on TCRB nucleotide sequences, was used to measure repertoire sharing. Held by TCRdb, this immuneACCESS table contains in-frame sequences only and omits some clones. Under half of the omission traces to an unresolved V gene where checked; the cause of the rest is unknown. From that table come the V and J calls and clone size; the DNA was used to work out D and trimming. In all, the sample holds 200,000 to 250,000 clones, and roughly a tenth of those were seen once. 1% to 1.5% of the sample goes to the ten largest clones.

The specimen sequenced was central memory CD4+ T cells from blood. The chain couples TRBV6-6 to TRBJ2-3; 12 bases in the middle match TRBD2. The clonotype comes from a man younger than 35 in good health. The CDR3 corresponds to CASSRTSGAVLDTQYF. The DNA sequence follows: TGTGCCAGCAGCCGGACTAGCGGGGCGGTACTGGATACGCAGTATTTT.